The next 26 T cell receptor beta chains were all read from a single sample in a study of CD8 T cells in Susac syndrome. With random hexamers, reverse transcription was performed on about 0.5 to 1 ug of RNA. TCRdb processed the immunoSEQ multiplex PCR reads anew with MiXCR; each CDR3 protein has one entry. This table has 400,000 or so distinct CDR3 sequences, 85% appearing once. The source material was CD8+ T cells from PBMCs. The receptor source for this set is a human donor with multiple sclerosis.

This clonotype was observed a single time. The genes are TRBV10-2 and TRBJ1-1; no clear D. The CDR3 length is 17 residues. Trimming pared 1 base from V and 0 bases from J, leaving 15 bases between. From germline, CDR1 is WSHSY and CDR2 SAAADI. CDR3 nucleotides: TGCGCCAGCAGTGAGTATGCCCCGGGGATCATGAACACTGAAGCTTTCTTT. Translation gives CASSEYAPGIMNTEAFF.

This clonotype was seen a handful of times. CDR3 amino acids: CASSYDSVSGNTIYF. For the CDR3, the DNA is TGTGCCAGCAGTTACGATAGTGTCTCTGGAAACACCATATATTTT. This chain connects TRBV6-5 to TRBJ1-3; D is unclear. The CDR3 extends over 15 amino acids. Deletions cut 2 bases from V and 0 bases from J, with 8 bases between. Germline-derived CDR1 and CDR2 are MNHEY and SVGAGI.

The rearrangement links TRBV20-1 to TRBJ2-7, with TRBD1 identical over 8 bases. V shed 0 bases and J 4 bases; nucleotides not matched to a gene: 5. The length of the CDR3 is 14 residues. CDR1 and CDR2 (germline): DFQATT, SNEGSKA (reference sequence). CDR3 coding DNA: TGCAGTGCTAGAGATGCCAGGGGGCAATACGAGCAGTACTTC. The encoded protein is CSARDARGQYEQYF.

The DNA for the CDR3 is TGTGCCTGGAGTGTCGCAGGCGGTGCGGCTATTGAAGCTTTCTTT. Encoded protein: CAWSVAGGAAIEAFF. This rearrangement joins TRBV30 to TRBJ1-1; unclear D gene. The germline V gene encodes CDR1 GTSNPN and CDR2 SVGIG (reference sequence). The CDR3 spans 15 residues. V was cut by 0 bases and J by 7 bases, with 18 bases left in between.

The chain carries TRBV6-1 and TRBJ2-1; no reliable D call. The CDR3 totals 17 residues. Between the trimmed V and J ends, which lost 2 bases and 0 bases, there was a span of 14 bases. CDR1 MNHNS and CDR2 SASEGT come from the germline V gene. CDR3 bases: TGTGCCAGCAGTGAACTCAGCCAATCAAGCTCCTACAATGAGCAGTTCTTC. Its translation is CASSELSQSSSYNEQFF.

V usage is TRBV10-3 and J usage is TRBJ1-1, with no clear D. Trimming cost V 3 bases and J 8 bases, with 10 bases left between them. CDR1 is ENHRY and CDR2 is SYGVKD in the germline V gene. The CDR3 has 12 amino acids. This CDR3 reads CAISDNSQEAFF. The DNA for the CDR3 is TGTGCCATCAGTGATAATTCTCAGGAAGCTTTCTTT.

This sequence joins TRBV30 and TRBJ2-3, with D unresolved. Trimming shortened V by 0 bases and J by 4 bases, and 14 bases separated the two germline ends. This CDR3 spans 15 amino acids. Looked up from germline, CDR1 is GTSNPN and CDR2 is SVGIG (reference sequence). The CDR3 sequence: CAWSVHPRASDTQYF. The CDR3 DNA reads as TGTGCCTGGAGTGTACACCCCCGGGCCTCAGATACGCAGTATTTT.

The rearrangement joins TRBV11-2 to TRBJ1-3; unclear D gene. The V gene lost 3 bases and the J gene lost 2 bases, with 11 bases spanning the gap. The CDR3 has 15 residues. Per germline, CDR1 SGHAT and CDR2 FQNNGV. The CDR3: CASSFNVLAGNTIYF. Written as DNA, the CDR3 is TGTGCCAGCAGCTTTAATGTGCTGGCTGGAAACACCATATATTTT.

The chain carries TRBV12-3 or TRBV12-4 and TRBJ1-1; no reliable D call. Trimming removed 3 bases from V and 7 bases from J, with 15 bases in between. The CDR3 runs to 14 residues. CDR3: CASSLEGTGIEAFF. The CDR3 DNA follows: TGTGCCAGCAGTTTGGAGGGTACGGGCATTGAAGCTTTCTTT.

The rearrangement links TRBV30 to TRBJ2-5; 9 bases fit TRBD2. CDR1 GTSNPN and CDR2 SVGIG come from the germline V gene (reference sequence). With V trimmed by 1 base and J by 4 bases, 7 bases remained unmatched. The CDR3 loop spans 15 amino acids. The CDR3, as DNA: TGTGCCTGGAGTGAGGGGCGGGAGGGCCTAGAGACCCAGTACTTC. It yields the protein CAWSEGREGLETQYF.

This clonotype was detected a few times. The genes are TRBV6-1 and TRBJ1-5; no clear D gene. This CDR3 contains 14 residues. Trimming cost V 6 bases and J 0 bases, with 9 bases left between them. Per germline, CDR1 MNHNS and CDR2 SASEGT. The CDR3 protein is CASSQWNSNQPQHF. CDR3 coding DNA: TGTGCCAGCAGCCAGTGGAATAGCAATCAGCCCCAGCATTTT.

The V and J genes are TRBV27 and TRBJ2-3, with no clear D. V lost 4 bases and J lost 1, with 6 bases in between. The CDR3 has 13 residues. Germline V CDR1 and CDR2: MNHEY, SMNVEV (reference sequence). The CDR3 DNA is TGTGCCAGCAGTTGGGAAGGCACAGATACGCAGTATTTT. Translation: CASSWEGTDTQYF.

The rearrangement uses TRBV24-1 and TRBJ2-2; D is ambiguous. Trimming removed 5 bases from V and 2 bases from J, with 2 bases in between. Germline lookup yields CDR1 KGHDR and CDR2 SFDVKD. This CDR3 has 12 residues. As DNA, the CDR3 is TGTGCCACCAGTGGAAACACCGGGGAGCTGTTTTTT. This sequence encodes CATSGNTGELFF.

The J gene is TRBJ1-2, the V gene TRBV7-4; TRBD1 is a possible D gene (5 bases). From germline, CDR1 is SGHVT and CDR2 SQSDAQ. The ends were cut back, 3 bases at V and 6 bases at J, with 11 bases in the middle. The CDR3 runs 13 residues. CDR3 loop: CASSLEGKHGYTF. In nucleotides, the CDR3 is TGTGCCAGCAGCTTGGAGGGGAAGCATGGCTACACCTTC.

The rearrangement joins TRBV6-1 to TRBJ2-7, with 14 bases aligning to TRBD2. The CDR3 covers 18 residues. The V gene's germline CDR1 is MNHNS and CDR2 SASEGT. V shed 2 bases and J 0 bases; nucleotides not matched to a gene: 6. This chain's CDR3 is CASSETPGLAGGSYEQYF. The CDR3 nucleotides read TGTGCCAGCAGTGAAACCCCCGGACTAGCGGGGGGCTCCTACGAGCAGTACTTC.

This sequence joins TRBV2 and TRBJ2-1, with D possibly being TRBD2 (6 bases). The CDR3 contains 12 residues. Deletions cut 11 bases from V and 8 bases from J, with 16 bases between. Germline V gene lookup returns CDR1 SNHLY and CDR2 FYNNEI. The CDR3 region has the DNA TGTGCCGGCGCGGAGGGCCGTGATGAGCAGTTCTTC. It encodes CAGAEGRDEQFF. Drawing the rest from reference TRBV2 and TRBJ2-1, the complete variable domain is EPEVTQTPSHQVTQMGQEVILRCVPISNHLYFYWYRQILGQKVEFLVSFYNNEISEKSEIFDDQFSVERPDGSNFTLKIRSTKLEDSAMYFCAGAEGRDEQFFGPGTRLTVL.

The chain employs TRBV20-1 and TRBJ2-1, with TRBD1 identical over 9 bases. V shed 3 bases and J 4 bases; nucleotides not matched to a gene: 10. This CDR3 comprises 16 residues. Germline lookup yields CDR1 DFQATT and CDR2 SNEGSKA (reference sequence). CDR3 protein: CSASPIQGAAYNEQFF. The CDR3 region has the DNA TGCAGTGCTAGTCCGATACAGGGGGCTGCTTACAATGAGCAGTTCTTC.

The genes are TRBV6-6 and TRBJ2-5; TRBD1 matches at 7 bases. Germline V CDR1 and CDR2: MNHNY, SVGAGI (reference sequence). The CDR3 length is 15 residues. Trimming removed 6 bases from V and 3 bases from J; junction bases left unmatched: 10. The DNA for the CDR3 is TGTGCCAGCAGCAAAATCGGGACAGCAGAAGAGACCCAGTACTTC. This translates into CASSKIGTAEETQYF.

This chain links TRBV6-1 with TRBJ2-7, with 10 bases identical to TRBD1. The CDR3 covers 13 residues. The trim removed 6 bases at V and 6 bases at J, leaving 5 bases unmatched. Per germline, CDR1 MNHNS and CDR2 SASEGT. The CDR3 bases are TGTGCCAGCAGGTGGACAGGGGGTACCGAGCAGTACTTC. Encoded protein: CASRWTGGTEQYF.

The chain recombines TRBV7-2 with TRBJ1-1; D gene uncertain. Trimming stripped 5 bases from V and 10 bases from J, with 20 bases between. Germline loops: CDR1 SGHTA, CDR2 FQGNSA. There are 14 residues in the CDR3. The CDR3 reads CASSELPERGIAFF. The CDR3 DNA sequence: TGTGCCAGCAGCGAACTTCCAGAGCGCGGGATAGCTTTCTTT.

The J gene is TRBJ2-2, the V gene TRBV11-2; D is ambiguous. The V and J ends lost 5 bases and 6 bases respectively, with 7 bases between them. Germline V lookup: CDR1 SGHAT, CDR2 FQNNGV. CDR3 length: 12 residues. CDR3 loop: CASSLRPGELFF. The CDR3 coding sequence is TGTGCCAGCAGCCTACGGCCCGGGGAGCTGTTTTTT.

V and J are TRBV12-3 or TRBV12-4 and TRBJ1-2; D is perhaps TRBD1 (5 bases). CDR3 size: 13 residues. V was shortened by 5 bases and J by 7 bases, with 14 bases between the two germline ends. CDR3 residues: CASSVGGTAGYTF. The CDR3 coding sequence is TGTGCCAGCAGTGTGGGAGGGACGGCTGGCTACACCTTC.

This clonotype was counted a single time. The chain has TRBV12-3 or TRBV12-4 and TRBJ1-2; 7 bases line up with TRBD1. The CDR3 totals 13 residues. Trimming cost V 3 bases and J 6 bases; bases outside gene matches: 4. The CDR3 bases are TGTGCCAGCAGTTTTTCCAGGGGGGATGGCTACACCTTC. Residues: CASSFSRGDGYTF.

The rearrangement uses TRBV25-1 and TRBJ1-1; a weak D match, TRBD1 (5 bases). Trimming left V 2 bases short and J 2 bases short, with 9 bases between. CDR1 is MGHDK and CDR2 is SYGVNS in the germline V gene. This CDR3 has 14 residues. The CDR3, as DNA: TGTGCCAGCAGTGAAGCAGGGCCAAACACTGAAGCTTTCTTT. Translating it yields CASSEAGPNTEAFF.

In DNA, the CDR3 is TGTGCCAGCAGTTTAGTCCGGGAGATCAACAATGAGCAGTTCTTC. Translating it yields CASSLVREINNEQFF. The chain links TRBV28 to TRBJ2-1; D might be TRBD2 (6 bases). CDR3 length: 15 amino acids. Trimming took 2 bases from V and 5 from J, leaving 13 bases between them. Germline V lookup: CDR1 MDHEN, CDR2 SYDVKM. Full variable domain (outside the CDR3, taken from reference TRBV28 and TRBJ2-1): DVKVTQSSRYLVKRTGEKVFLECVQDMDHENMFWYRQDPGLGLRLIYFSYDVKMKEKGDIPEGYSVSREKKERFSLILESASTNQTSMYLCASSLVREINNEQFFGPGTRLTVL.

V is TRBV9 and J is TRBJ2-6; D unclear. The V end lost 3 bases, the J end lost 0 bases, and 13 bases lay between the germline ends. This CDR3 is 17 amino acids long. CDR1 is SGDLS, CDR2 YYNGEE, per germline. The CDR3 DNA reads as TGTGCCAGCAGCGGGCCAAAAGTAAGCTCTGGGGCCAACGTCCTGACTTTC. It translates to CASSGPKVSSGANVLTF.